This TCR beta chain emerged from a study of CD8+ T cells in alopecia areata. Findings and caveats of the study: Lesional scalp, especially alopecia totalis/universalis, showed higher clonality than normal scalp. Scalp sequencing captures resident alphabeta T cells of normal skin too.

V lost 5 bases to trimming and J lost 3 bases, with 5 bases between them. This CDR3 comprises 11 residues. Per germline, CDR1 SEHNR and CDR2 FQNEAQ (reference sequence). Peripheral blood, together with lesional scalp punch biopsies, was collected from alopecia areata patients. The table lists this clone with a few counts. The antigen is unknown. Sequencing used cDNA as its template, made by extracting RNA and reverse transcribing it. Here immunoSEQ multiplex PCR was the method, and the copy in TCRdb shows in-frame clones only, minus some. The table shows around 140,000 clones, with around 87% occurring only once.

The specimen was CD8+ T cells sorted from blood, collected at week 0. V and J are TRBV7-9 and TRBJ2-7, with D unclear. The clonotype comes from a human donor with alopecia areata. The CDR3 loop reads CASSVRYEQYF. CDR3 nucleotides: TGTGCCAGCAGCGTGCGCTACGAGCAGTACTTC.